A selection of T cell receptor beta chains follows, all from one sample in a study of radiotherapy plus CTLA-4 blockade in lung cancer. This table comes from immunoSEQ multiplex PCR, and its TCRdb copy is limited to in-frame clones, with some not included. The sample lists 50,000 or so clones, about 72% occurring once. This specimen was peripheral blood, taken from a patient treated with radiotherapy plus ipilimumab. The receptor source for this set is a human donor with non-small cell lung cancer who had stable disease on radiotherapy plus ipilimumab. Both conserved end residues are part of each CDR3. The order of the fields is V gene, D gene, CDR3 protein. The D gene is left open where the match is weak.

TRBV5-1,-,CASSLESGDYGYTF
TRBV7-2,-,CASSPRNEKLFF
TRBV9,TRBD1,CASSERGDGTGADTQYF
TRBV11-2,TRBD1,CASSLGDRYGYTF
TRBV11-3,-,CASSYGRNTEAFF
TRBV29-1,-,CSVGSGVNYGYTF
TRBV4-3,TRBD1,CASSSDRVAGNTIYF
TRBV5-6,-,CASIRRGGISTNEKLFF
TRBV5-4,TRBD1,CASSRGTGVHGYTF
TRBV16,-,CASSPTRVDSYEQYF
TRBV6-5,-,CASGRRGDQPQHF
TRBV5-4,TRBD2,CASSSGGATEYNEQFF
TRBV19,-,CASSDHTGLQGQPQHF
TRBV4-2,-,CASSPQVDGGTGGYTF
TRBV6-1,-,CASSEAGGLEKLFF
TRBV27,TRBD1,CASSLQGADTQYF
TRBV19,-,CASSPQTGAMPQHF
TRBV27,TRBD2,CASSLGLVGVEQYF
TRBV6-5,TRBD2,CASSLGVGAGGDEQYF
TRBV4-1,TRBD1,CASRRQGESSPLHF
TRBV7-7,-,CASSLGPGQPQHF
TRBV7-9,TRBD1,CASSRTGLREKLFF
TRBV18,-,CASSPRDQETQYF
TRBV11-3,-,CASSLGGDGAKNIQYF